These T cell receptor beta chains were read from a single sample in a study of shared clonotypes between healthy human individuals. Using immunoSEQ multiplex PCR, the repertoire was profiled, and TCRdb retains in-frame clones only, with some absent. The sample has 2 million to 2.5 million clones, 93% seen once. Sample: naive CD4+ T cells from PBMCs. The origin of the receptors is a man aged 18 to 35 in good health. Some clones in this sample may be carry-over from other donors' samples. The CDR3 runs from the conserved cysteine through the conserved F or W. A D gene is named only where the DNA matches it firmly. Clone size, where shown, is once, few, many, or a class for clones that have expanded.

V gene: TRBV7-2
clone size: .
J gene: TRBJ2-7
D gene: .
CDR3 DNA: TGTGCCAGCAGACCTCGGGCGCGATCCTACGAGCAGTACTTC
CDR3 protein: CASRPRARSYEQYF

V gene: TRBV9
clone size: .
J gene: TRBJ1-5
D gene: .
CDR3 DNA: TGTGCCAGCAGTCCGGGATCTAGCAATCAGCCCCAGCATTTT
CDR3 protein: CASSPGSSNQPQHF

V gene: TRBV2
clone size: .
J gene: TRBJ2-7
D gene: .
CDR3 DNA: TGTGCCAGCAGGAGCGCCAGCTCCTACGAGCAGTACTTC
CDR3 protein: CASRSASSYEQYF

V gene: TRBV5-4
clone size: once
J gene: TRBJ2-7
D gene: TRBD1
CDR3 DNA: TGTGCCAGCAGCTTCGCAGGGGGCGGCGAGCAGTACTTC
CDR3 protein: CASSFAGGGEQYF

V gene: TRBV7-9
clone size: .
J gene: TRBJ1-2
D gene: .
CDR3 DNA: TGTGCCAGCAGCGCGGGACTAACGCCCCCAGGCTACACCTTC
CDR3 protein: CASSAGLTPPGYTF

V gene: TRBV18
clone size: .
J gene: TRBJ1-1
D gene: .
CDR3 DNA: TGTGCCAGCTCACCACAGGGAAGCACTGAAGCTTTCTTT
CDR3 protein: CASSPQGSTEAFF

V gene: TRBV25-1
clone size: .
J gene: TRBJ1-1
D gene: TRBD1
CDR3 DNA: TGTGCCAGCAGTGAGGCAGGGGGGGCAGAAGCTTTCTTT
CDR3 protein: CASSEAGGAEAFF

V gene: TRBV28
clone size: .
J gene: TRBJ1-1
D gene: TRBD1
CDR3 DNA: TGTGCCAGCAGCGACAGGGGGCGGACTGAAGCTTTCTTT
CDR3 protein: CASSDRGRTEAFF

V gene: TRBV7-9
clone size: .
J gene: TRBJ1-2
D gene: .
CDR3 DNA: TGTGCCAGCAGCCGCCTATCGGGGTGGAGTCCCTATGGCTACACCTTC
CDR3 protein: CASSRLSGWSPYGYTF

V gene: TRBV9
clone size: .
J gene: TRBJ2-2
D gene: .
CDR3 DNA: TGTGCCAGCAGCGTAGATGGGGCCACTACCGGGGAGCTGTTTTTT
CDR3 protein: CASSVDGATTGELFF

V gene: TRBV28
clone size: .
J gene: TRBJ1-2
D gene: .
CDR3 DNA: TGTGCCGGTCAGGGGTACGGGGGCTATGGCTACACCTTC
CDR3 protein: CAGQGYGGYGYTF

V gene: TRBV27
clone size: .
J gene: TRBJ2-1
D gene: .
CDR3 DNA: TGTGCCAGCAGCCAACCCCAGCCGCGAACTGAGCAGTTCTTC
CDR3 protein: CASSQPQPRTEQFF

V gene: TRBV10-3
clone size: .
J gene: TRBJ2-1
D gene: TRBD1
CDR3 DNA: TGTGCCACCACGAGGACAGGCGACTACAATGAGCAGTTCTTC
CDR3 protein: CATTRTGDYNEQFF

V gene: TRBV7-2
clone size: .
J gene: TRBJ2-1
D gene: TRBD2
CDR3 DNA: TGTGCCAGCAGTGGGTGGACTAGCGGGGGGACCTACAATGAGCAGTTCTTC
CDR3 protein: CASSGWTSGGTYNEQFF

V gene: TRBV27
clone size: .
J gene: TRBJ1-2
D gene: .
CDR3 DNA: TGTGCCAGCAGTCCCCCAGGGGACGGCTACACCTTC
CDR3 protein: CASSPPGDGYTF

V gene: TRBV5-6
clone size: .
J gene: TRBJ1-1
D gene: .
CDR3 DNA: TGTGCCAGCGGTCTGCCGAACACTGAAGCTTTCTTT
CDR3 protein: CASGLPNTEAFF

V gene: TRBV7-3
clone size: .
J gene: TRBJ2-1
D gene: TRBD2
CDR3 DNA: TGTGCCAGCAGCTTGGGACTAGCGGGAGTTGATGAGCAGTTCTTC
CDR3 protein: CASSLGLAGVDEQFF

V gene: TRBV4-2
clone size: once
J gene: TRBJ2-3
D gene: TRBD2
CDR3 DNA: TGTGCCAGCAGCCAAGATGTAGCGGGAGGAGGTACAGATACGCAGTATTTT
CDR3 protein: CASSQDVAGGGTDTQYF

V gene: TRBV5-1
clone size: .
J gene: TRBJ2-3
D gene: .
CDR3 DNA: TGCGCCAGCAGCTCGACCGCTTCCAGACTCACAGATACGCAGTATTTT
CDR3 protein: CASSSTASRLTDTQYF

V gene: TRBV7-2
clone size: .
J gene: TRBJ1-3
D gene: TRBD1
CDR3 DNA: TGTGCCAGCAGCTTAGGACAGGGTCTTACTAAAGGAAACACCATATATTTT
CDR3 protein: CASSLGQGLTKGNTIYF

V gene: TRBV2
clone size: .
J gene: TRBJ2-2
D gene: TRBD1
CDR3 DNA: TGTGCCAGCAGTGATGCGGCAGGGGGATTATCGAACACCGGGGAGCTGTTTTTT
CDR3 protein: CASSDAAGGLSNTGELFF

V gene: TRBV19
clone size: .
J gene: TRBJ2-1
D gene: TRBD2
CDR3 DNA: TGTGCCAGTCAGTCTCTGGGCGGGAGGTCCTACAATGAGCAGTTCTTC
CDR3 protein: CASQSLGGRSYNEQFF

V gene: TRBV7-2
clone size: .
J gene: TRBJ2-3
D gene: .
CDR3 DNA: TGTGCCAGCAGCTTTGCATGGGGCACAGATACGCAGTATTTT
CDR3 protein: CASSFAWGTDTQYF

V gene: TRBV27
clone size: .
J gene: TRBJ2-7
D gene: .
CDR3 DNA: TGTGCCAGCAGTCAGGCCAGGAGATCCTACGAGCAGTACTTC
CDR3 protein: CASSQARRSYEQYF

V gene: TRBV7-3
clone size: .
J gene: TRBJ2-3
D gene: TRBD2
CDR3 DNA: TGTGCCAGCAGCTTGACTAGCGGGAGATACACAGATACGCAGTATTTT
CDR3 protein: CASSLTSGRYTDTQYF

V gene: TRBV6-5
clone size: .
J gene: TRBJ1-5
D gene: .
CDR3 DNA: TGTGCCAGCTGCATCGTACGAAGACGCAATCAGCCCCGGCATTTT
CDR3 protein: CASCIVRRRNQPRHF

V gene: TRBV30
clone size: few
J gene: TRBJ1-1
D gene: .
CDR3 DNA: TGTGCCCGTACGAAGGAGGGGAACACTGAAGCTTTCTTT
CDR3 protein: CARTKEGNTEAFF

V gene: TRBV6-6
clone size: .
J gene: TRBJ2-1
D gene: .
CDR3 DNA: TGTGCCAGCAGTTACTCCTTTTCCTACAATGAGCAGTTCTTC
CDR3 protein: CASSYSFSYNEQFF

V gene: TRBV19
clone size: .
J gene: TRBJ1-1
D gene: .
CDR3 DNA: TGTGCCAGTAGTCCGACCAGGGGCTCTGAAGCTTTCTTT
CDR3 protein: CASSPTRGSEAFF

V gene: TRBV18
clone size: .
J gene: TRBJ2-2
D gene: .
CDR3 DNA: TGTGCCAGCTCACGGAGCATTGCGAACACCGGGGAGCTGTTTTTT
CDR3 protein: CASSRSIANTGELFF

V gene: TRBV7-9
clone size: .
J gene: TRBJ2-6
D gene: TRBD1
CDR3 DNA: TGTGCCAGCAGCCAGGGGGACTCTGGGGCCAACGTCCTGACTTTC
CDR3 protein: CASSQGDSGANVLTF

V gene: TRBV7-3
clone size: .
J gene: TRBJ2-3
D gene: .
CDR3 DNA: TGTGCCAGCAGCCAAACAGGGTCTAGCACAGATACGCAGTATTTT
CDR3 protein: CASSQTGSSTDTQYF